These 23 T cell receptor beta chains came from one sample sequenced in a study of CD8 T cells in ankylosing spondylitis (dated by TCRdb to the late 2010s). The library came from 5' RACE. Sequencing was carried out with an Illumina HiSeq 2500. TCRdb reran the public reads through fastp at Q25 and MiXCR, keeping productive beta chains. Each record represents a unique CDR3 protein, reported with the most common genes and DNA among its rows. This sample comprises some 120,000 distinct CDR3 sequences, approximately 14% of them detected only once. Just under 3% of the sample belongs to the ten largest clones. Sequenced: blood, either unsorted or a sorted T cell fraction (not recorded which). The receptors were sampled from a female donor with ankylosing spondylitis or in good health (not recorded which).

The table lists this clonotype with many counts. The chain couples TRBV2 to TRBJ2-4, with D tentatively TRBD1 (5 bases). The CDR3 spans 14 residues. Trimming took off 2 bases at V and 7 bases at J, with 12 bases between the two ends. Germline V gives CDR1 SNHLY, CDR2 FYNNEI. In DNA, the CDR3 is TGTGCCAGCAGTGAAATGGTAGCAGGGAACATTCAGTACTTC. As protein: CASSEMVAGNIQYF.

The V call is TRBV11-3, the J call TRBJ2-1; TRBD2 is a possible D gene (6 bases). The V and J ends lost 2 bases and 4 bases respectively, with 12 bases between them. The CDR3 extends over 15 amino acids. From germline, CDR1 is SGHNT and CDR2 YENEEA. The CDR3 here is CASSLSRAGYNEQFF. CDR3 nucleotide sequence: TGTGCCAGCAGCTTATCCAGGGCGGGGTACAATGAGCAGTTCTTC.

This clonotype was counted many times. This rearrangement joins TRBV12-3 or TRBV12-4 to TRBJ1-1; D gene ambiguous. The CDR3 length is 13 residues. V lost 3 bases, J lost 0 bases, and 5 bases lay in between. This chain's CDR3 is CASSFSMNTEAFF. In DNA form, the CDR3 reads TGTGCCAGCAGTTTTTCCATGAACACTGAAGCTTTCTTT.

This clonotype came up a few times. J is TRBJ1-2 and V is TRBV10-3, with D uncertain. Trimming removed 4 bases at V and 2 bases at J, with 8 bases between. The CDR3 covers 13 residues. Germline CDR1 reads ENHRY; CDR2 reads SYGVKD. CDR3 loop: CAISVTENYGYTF. DNA for the CDR3: TGTGCCATCAGTGTAACAGAAAACTATGGCTACACCTTC.

The gene calls are TRBV5-1 and TRBJ1-4; D unresolved. The germline CDR1 and CDR2 sequences are SGHRS and YFSETQ. Trimming stripped 0 bases from V and 9 bases from J, with 15 bases between. The CDR3 is 15 residues long. CDR3 sequence: CASSLASGLNKKLFF. The CDR3, as DNA: TGCGCCAGCAGCTTGGCTTCAGGACTAAATAAAAAACTGTTTTTT.

The chain recombines TRBV7-2 with TRBJ2-1, with 8 nucleotides matching TRBD2. This CDR3 contains 15 residues. Germline trimming cut 2 bases from V and 2 bases from J; bases unmatched to any gene: 2. The germline gives CDR1 SGHTA, CDR2 FQGNSA. The CDR3 bases are TGTGCCAGCAGCTTACTCGGGGGGGCCTACAATGAGCAGTTCTTC. This translates into CASSLLGGAYNEQFF.

This clonotype was detected only a few times. The rearrangement links TRBV20-1 to TRBJ2-1; 14 bases map to TRBD2. V dropped 1 base and J dropped 3; count of bases not matched to a gene: 5. Germline CDR1 DFQATT, CDR2 SNEGSKA (reference sequence). CDR3 length: 17 residues. The CDR3 bases are TGCAGTGCTAGAGGGACTAGCGGGAGGAGGGGCTACAATGAGCAGTTCTTC. Its protein product is CSARGTSGRRGYNEQFF.

A single count supports this clonotype. With a much larger clone just one base away, this may be a read error. The conserved final phenylalanine or tryptophan is absent from the CDR3, which likely points to a read error. The CDR3 loop reads CASRKADTQYV. The CDR3 region has the DNA TGTGCCAGCAGAAAGGCAGATACGCAGTATGTT. The chain has TRBV6-5 and TRBJ2-3; D is unclear. CDR1 and CDR2 (germline): MNHEY, SVGAGI. V was clipped by 6 bases and J by 4 bases, with 5 bases between them. CDR3 length: 11 residues.

This clonotype was seen many times. In DNA, the CDR3 is TGTGCCAGCAGCCCCTGGGGGACAGGGGTCAAGGATACGCAGTATTTT. It encodes CASSPWGTGVKDTQYF. The chain couples TRBV12-3 or TRBV12-4 to TRBJ2-3, with 10 bases lining up with TRBD1. The V and J ends lost 6 bases and 6 bases, in that order; junction bases with no gene match: 12. The CDR3 extends over 16 amino acids.

This clonotype was seen ten or more times. The J gene is TRBJ2-6, the V gene TRBV5-5; possibly TRBD2 for D (5 bases). V was pared by 0 bases and J by 4 bases, with 11 bases between. The CDR3 spans 16 residues. Germline CDR1 reads SGHKS; CDR2 reads YYEKEE (reference sequence). CDR3 sequence reads: CASSLERIAGANVLTF. The CDR3 DNA follows: TGTGCCAGCAGCTTGGAAAGGATAGCGGGGGCCAACGTCCTGACTTTC.

The V gene is TRBV12-3 or TRBV12-4, the J gene TRBJ1-2, with TRBD1 matching 7 bases. The CDR3 consists of 15 residues. Trimming took 6 bases from V and 4 from J; bases not matched to a gene: 11. This chain's CDR3 is CASSHPGRQGYGYTF. The CDR3 DNA reads as TGTGCCAGCAGCCACCCGGGTCGACAGGGCTATGGCTACACCTTC.

This clonotype was picked up a small number of times. The J gene is TRBJ2-3, the V gene TRBV20-1, with D hard to call. Germline V gene sequence: CDR1 DFQATT, CDR2 SNEGSKA (reference sequence). Trimming removed 5 bases at V and 0 bases at J, with 6 bases between. This CDR3 has 12 residues. CDR3 in amino acids: CSAWDSTDTQYF. As DNA, the CDR3 is TGCAGTGCTTGGGATAGCACAGATACGCAGTATTTT.

This clonotype was recorded a few times. This chain joins TRBV29-1 and TRBJ1-1, with 8 nucleotides matching TRBD1. J was trimmed by 4 bases and V by 3 bases; bases with no gene match: 10. Germline CDR1 reads SQVTM; CDR2 reads ANQGSEA. The CDR3 extends over 15 amino acids. The CDR3 sequence is CSVDHSGGAVTEAFF. In DNA form, the CDR3 reads TGCAGCGTTGATCACTCAGGGGGCGCGGTCACTGAAGCTTTCTTT.

V gene TRBV7-2 combines with J gene TRBJ2-4; D may be TRBD2 (6 bases). Germline values: CDR1 SGHTA, CDR2 FQGNSA. V lost 6 bases to trimming and J lost 6 bases, with 18 bases between them. CDR3 length equals 15 residues. This CDR3 is CASSPGVRGVNIQYF. For the CDR3, the DNA is TGTGCCAGCAGTCCGGGAGTCCGTGGGGTAAACATTCAGTACTTC. Complete variable domain (other parts from reference TRBV7-2 and TRBJ2-4): GAGVSQSPSNKVTEKGKDVELRCDPISGHTALYWYRQSLGQGLEFLIYFQGNSAPDKSGLPSDRFSAERTGGSVSTLTIQRTQQEDSAVYLCASSPGVRGVNIQYFGAGTRLSVL.

With regard to this clonotype: A much larger clone differs by one base, so this may be a read error. This chain uses TRBV24-1 with TRBJ2-1; 15 bases agree with TRBD2. The germline CDR1 and CDR2 sequences are KGHDR and SFDVKD. The junction had 11 bases not matched to a gene; V was cut back by 2 bases and J by 4 bases. This CDR3 comprises 20 residues. The CDR3 spells CATSDYRTSGGAELYNEQFF. CDR3 sequence (DNA): TGTGCCACCAGTGATTACCGGACTAGCGGGGGGGCCGAGTTATACAATGAGCAGTTCTTC.

This clonotype was seen a few times. V gene TRBV5-1 combines with J gene TRBJ1-1; D remains unclear. The V end was cut by 3 bases, the J end by 4 bases, with 16 bases between. The CDR3 extends over 15 amino acids. In germline, CDR1 is SGHRS, CDR2 YFSETQ. The CDR3 spells CASSSDTPRTTEAFF. CDR3 DNA sequence: TGCGCCAGCAGCTCGGATACGCCTCGGACCACTGAAGCTTTCTTT.

The rearrangement links TRBV5-5 to TRBJ1-2; 9 bases are shared with TRBD1. V was pared by 4 bases and J by 2 bases, with 6 bases of the junction left unmatched. CDR1 is SGHKS, CDR2 YYEKEE, per germline (reference sequence). The CDR3 spans 15 residues. The CDR3 DNA sequence: TGTGCCAGCAGCGAAGGACAGGGGAAAAACTATGGCTACACCTTC. Its protein is CASSEGQGKNYGYTF.

In its sample, this clonotype was seen many times. V and J are TRBV3-1 and TRBJ2-7; D is undetermined. V dropped 3 bases and J dropped 2 bases, with 5 bases sitting between them. Germline CDR1 and CDR2: LGHDT and YNNKEL (reference sequence). The CDR3 sequence is 12 residues long. The CDR3 DNA reads TGTGCCAGCAGCCACGACACCTACGAGCAGTACTTC. This encodes CASSHDTYEQYF.

This clonotype has ten or more counts. The chain links TRBV20-1 to TRBJ1-5; 8 bases map to TRBD1. J gave up 0 bases and V 3 bases, and 4 bases lay outside the gene matches. This CDR3 comprises 15 residues. Looked up from germline, CDR1 is DFQATT and CDR2 is SNEGSKA (reference sequence). The chain's CDR3 is CSARGQEVSNQPQHF. The DNA for the CDR3 is TGCAGTGCTAGGGGACAGGAGGTTAGCAATCAGCCCCAGCATTTT.

About this clonotype: One end of the junction is discordant with germline, which a read error may explain. The chain uses TRBV7-9 and TRBJ1-4; a weak D match, TRBD1 (5 bases). CDR3 length: 14 residues. Germline values: CDR1 SEHNR, CDR2 FQNEAQ (reference sequence). The CDR3 here is CAGSSTRGDEKLFF. CDR3 DNA sequence: TGTGCCGGCAGCTCTACAAGAGGGGATGAAAAACTGTTTTTT.

This chain connects TRBV23-1 to TRBJ2-7, with 10 bases identical to TRBD1. TRBV23-1 is noted as an ORF with a role that remains uncertain. Trimming cost V 3 bases and J 3 bases; bases outside gene matches: 11. The CDR3 sequence is 17 residues long. This CDR3 is CASSHRSGTGVFYEQYF. The CDR3 coding sequence is TGCGCCAGCAGTCATCGATCCGGGACAGGGGTCTTCTACGAGCAGTACTTC.

This chain uses TRBV6-4 with TRBJ2-3; D assignment may be TRBD1 or TRBD2 (5 bases each). V shed 3 bases and J shed 4 bases, with 14 bases lying between them. Germline V gives CDR1 MRHNA, CDR2 SNTAGT. The CDR3 sequence is 15 residues long. CDR3 sequence (DNA): TGTGCCAGCAGTGAAGGGACCGGCGTCGCAGATACGCAGTATTTT. This codes for CASSEGTGVADTQYF.

This clonotype was detected only a few times. The chain combines TRBV5-1 with TRBJ2-1; D is perhaps TRBD1 or TRBD2 (6 bases each). V lost 4 bases to trimming and J lost 4 bases, with 12 bases between them. Per the germline V gene, CDR1 is SGHRS and CDR2 is YFSETQ. The length of the CDR3 is 14 residues. The CDR3 DNA is TGCGCCAGCAGCGCGGGACAATCGTACAATGAGCAGTTCTTC. Protein: CASSAGQSYNEQFF.